This TCR beta chain derives from a study of OX40 agonist ivuxolimab in advanced cancers. Study-level information: Patients receiving dose escalation had hepatocellular carcinoma, melanoma, renal cell or head and neck cancer.

Clones were read by immunoSEQ multiplex PCR, and TCRdb kept only the in-frame ones, dropping some. The sample lists about 47,000 clones, about 86% occurring once. With regard to this clone: Its antigen is still unknown.

The V and J ends lost 6 bases and 4 bases respectively, with 19 bases between them. The CDR3 contains 16 residues. Germline assignment: CDR1 MNHEY and CDR2 SMNVEV (reference sequence). General study results and limits: Researchers report that CD8+ T cells had, on average, more expanded clones than CD4+. Low clonal expansion, among the lowest seen, marked partial responders at 0.1-3.0 mg/kg. Among expanded peripheral T cells, antigen specificity went undetermined.

The sequence came from an adult with an advanced solid tumor such as melanoma, head and neck, liver or kidney cancer. The material sequenced was CD4+ or CD8+ T cells sorted from blood, taken in a trial of the OX40 agonist ivuxolimab. This chain joins TRBV27 and TRBJ2-1, with a possible D match to TRBD2 (5 bases). CDR3 residues: CASRAGLGLGYNEQFF. The CDR3 bases are TGTGCCAGCAGAGCCGGACTGGGATTAGGGTACAATGAGCAGTTCTTC.